The 10 T cell receptor beta chains below were found in one sample sequenced in a study of T cell responses to AZD1222 COVID-19 vaccine. Assay used: immunoSEQ multiplex PCR; TCRdb lists only in-frame clones, some missing. The repertoire consists of around 180,000 clones, with 85% to 90% occurring once and the leading ten covering 5% to 7.5%. Specimen: peripheral blood, collected on day 0 of AZD1222 vaccination. All receptors come from an adult in good health.

V and J are TRBV11-3 and TRBJ2-2; TRBD2 aligns across 10 bases. This CDR3 has 17 amino acids. Germline CDR1 reads SGHNT; CDR2 reads YENEEA. The V gene end was trimmed by 5 bases and the J gene end by 2 bases; junction bases not matched to a gene: 8. The CDR3 bases are TGTGCCAGCAGCCCGCGAGGACTAGCGGAAAACACCGGGGAGCTGTTTTTT. This gives the protein CASSPRGLAENTGELFF.

V is TRBV9 and J is TRBJ2-5; D is possibly TRBD1 or TRBD2 (5 bases each). This CDR3 is 13 amino acids long. CDR1 and CDR2 (germline): SGDLS, YYNGEE. Trimming pared 4 bases from V and 1 base from J, leaving 8 bases between. CDR3: CASSPGTQETQYF. The CDR3 DNA sequence: TGTGCCAGCAGCCCCGGGACCCAAGAGACCCAGTACTTC. The full variable domain, completed using reference TRBV9 and TRBJ2-5, is DSGVTQTPKHLITATGQRVTLRCSPRSGDLSVYWYQQSLDQGLQFLIQYYNGEERAKGNILERFSAQQFPDLHSELNLSSLELGDSALYFCASSPGTQETQYFGPGTRLLVL.

The chain carries TRBV5-1 and TRBJ1-1, with TRBD1 as a possible D gene (6 bases). The V end was cut by 4 bases, the J end by 1 base, with 11 bases between. CDR1 and CDR2 from the germline V gene are SGHRS and YFSETQ. The CDR3 length is 14 residues. The CDR3 protein is CASSQQGANTEAFF. The CDR3 coding sequence is TGCGCCAGCAGCCAACAGGGAGCGAACACTGAAGCTTTCTTT.

The CDR3 DNA reads TGTGCCAGCAGCTTGGCACAGGCCCGCTGGGTGGGCTACACCTTC. Translated, it gives CASSLAQARWVGYTF. V usage is TRBV5-6 and J usage is TRBJ1-2, with D maybe TRBD1 (5 bases). V was pared by 0 bases and J by 8 bases, with 17 bases between. This CDR3 is 15 amino acids long. Germline V gives CDR1 SGHDT, CDR2 YYEEEE.

CDR3 in amino acids: CASSFGGNYGYTF. DNA for the CDR3: TGTGCCAGCAGTTTTGGGGGAAACTATGGCTACACCTTC. The genes are TRBV28 and TRBJ1-2, with D tentatively TRBD1 (5 bases). Trimming pared 3 bases from V and 2 bases from J, leaving 7 bases between. This CDR3 comprises 13 residues. Germline V gene lookup returns CDR1 MDHEN and CDR2 SYDVKM.

The CDR3 reads CSVAPGGKNTEAFF. For the CDR3, the DNA is TGCAGCGTTGCCCCAGGGGGCAAGAACACTGAAGCTTTCTTT. V and J are TRBV29-1 and TRBJ1-1, with 8 nucleotides matching TRBD1. V lost 4 bases, J lost 1 base, and 5 bases stayed unmatched. Germline assignment: CDR1 SQVTM and CDR2 ANQGSEA. The CDR3 has 14 residues.

The chain employs TRBV7-9 and TRBJ2-3; 11 bases are shared with TRBD2. Germline values: CDR1 SEHNR, CDR2 FQNEAQ (reference sequence). Trimming cost V 3 bases and J 5 bases; bases outside gene matches: 10. The CDR3 contains 17 residues. The CDR3 sequence is CASSFFPGSGRGDTQYF. In nucleotides, the CDR3 is TGTGCCAGCAGCTTCTTTCCCGGTAGCGGGAGGGGAGATACGCAGTATTTT.

The chain links TRBV28 to TRBJ2-6, with D possibly matching TRBD1 (5 bases). The length of the CDR3 is 15 residues. V lost 6 bases and J lost 0, with 9 bases in between. CDR1 and CDR2 (germline): MDHEN, SYDVKM. The CDR3 region has the DNA TGTGCCAGCAGACAGGCCTCCTCTGGGGCCAACGTCCTGACTTTC. Residues: CASRQASSGANVLTF.

The J gene is TRBJ1-2, the V gene TRBV7-2, with unresolved D. The length of the CDR3 is 12 residues. CDR1 is SGHTA, CDR2 FQGNSA, per germline. V lost 1 base to trimming and J lost 5 bases, with 5 bases between them. CDR3 nucleotides: TGTGCCAGCAGCTTAGACGGTTATGGCTACACCTTC. This codes for CASSLDGYGYTF.

V gene TRBV5-1 combines with J gene TRBJ2-5, with 8 bases fitting TRBD1. The CDR3 has 14 amino acids. Trimming took 4 bases from V and 1 from J; bases not matched to a gene: 3. Germline loops: CDR1 SGHRS, CDR2 YFSETQ. CDR3 sequence reads: CASSHDRGQETQYF. In nucleotides, the CDR3 is TGCGCCAGCAGCCACGACAGGGGCCAAGAGACCCAGTACTTC.